This TCR beta chain stems from a study of T cells in Graves' hyperthyroidism and ophthalmopathy. RNA transcripts served as the template for amplifying TCR beta CDR3 regions. When the TCR CDR3 underwent first-round RT-PCR, the HTBI primer set was used. TCRdb re-called the multiplex PCR reads with MiXCR, one entry per CDR3 protein. In the table there are around 420,000 distinct CDR3 sequences, more than 15% of which are singletons. Graves' hyperthyroidism was deemed stable given no ophthalmopathy progression within 18 months. In its sample, this clonotype was seen a few times. This CDR3 has 13 amino acids. The germline V and J ends were trimmed by 7 bases and 6 bases, with 12 bases remaining between them.

What was sequenced was blood. The V call is TRBV12-3 or TRBV12-4, the J call TRBJ2-2; weak D call: TRBD2 (6 bases). This receptor was taken from a woman under 30 with Graves' hyperthyroidism. CDR3 region: CASTGVGAGELFF. CDR3 coding DNA: TGTGCCAGCACGGGGGTGGGGGCCGGGGAGCTGTTTTTT.